A selection of T cell receptor beta chains follows, all from one sample in a study of blood T cell repertoires in COVID-19. Here immunoSEQ multiplex PCR was the method, and the copy in TCRdb shows in-frame clones only, minus some. This table has 110,000 or so clones, approximately 87% appearing once. The material sequenced was peripheral blood. The receptors were sampled from a woman aged 55-75 years with acute or convalescent COVID-19. CDR3s include the opening cysteine and the closing phenylalanine or tryptophan. Fields, in order: D gene, CDR3 length, V gene, J gene, clone size, CDR3 protein, CDR3 DNA. D genes are given only for firm matches. Rows give clone size only sometimes, using once, few, many, or a class for an expanded clone.

d_call: -; cdr3_length: 17; v_call: TRBV11-2; j_call: TRBJ2-5; clone_size: -; cdr3_aa: CASSLGVGGDIQETQYF; cdr3_nt: TGTGCCAGCAGCTTAGGCGTCGGCGGGGATATCCAAGAGACCCAGTACTTC
d_call: -; cdr3_length: 13; v_call: TRBV30; j_call: TRBJ1-1; clone_size: few; cdr3_aa: CAWSAAGNTEAFF; cdr3_nt: TGTGCCTGGAGTGCTGCAGGGAACACTGAAGCTTTCTTT
d_call: -; cdr3_length: 18; v_call: TRBV28; j_call: TRBJ1-5; clone_size: -; cdr3_aa: CASSLFGPVIGSNQPQHF; cdr3_nt: TGTGCCAGCAGTTTATTTGGGCCCGTGATCGGTAGCAATCAGCCCCAGCATTTT
d_call: TRBD1; cdr3_length: 15; v_call: TRBV29-1; j_call: TRBJ2-7; clone_size: -; cdr3_aa: CSVEAQFRDSYEQYF; cdr3_nt: TGCAGCGTTGAAGCCCAATTCCGGGACAGCTACGAGCAGTACTTC
d_call: -; cdr3_length: 13; v_call: TRBV6-2/TRBV6-3; j_call: TRBJ2-2; clone_size: -; cdr3_aa: CASSYAALGELFF; cdr3_nt: TGTGCCAGCAGTTACGCGGCCCTCGGGGAGCTGTTTTTT
d_call: -; cdr3_length: 13; v_call: TRBV10-3; j_call: TRBJ2-5; clone_size: -; cdr3_aa: CAISVSGEETQYF; cdr3_nt: TGTGCCATCAGTGTATCGGGGGAAGAGACCCAGTACTTC
d_call: -; cdr3_length: 13; v_call: TRBV12-3/TRBV12-4; j_call: TRBJ1-2; clone_size: -; cdr3_aa: CASSWTGTDGYTF; cdr3_nt: TGTGCCAGCAGCTGGACCGGGACTGATGGCTACACCTTC
d_call: -; cdr3_length: 15; v_call: TRBV28; j_call: TRBJ1-1; clone_size: -; cdr3_aa: CASSSPGRENTEAFF; cdr3_nt: TGTGCCAGCAGTTCGCCTGGACGGGAGAACACTGAAGCTTTCTTT
d_call: -; cdr3_length: 13; v_call: TRBV29-1; j_call: TRBJ2-3; clone_size: once; cdr3_aa: CSVVRGGTDTQYF; cdr3_nt: TGCAGCGTTGTTAGGGGGGGAACAGATACGCAGTATTTT
d_call: -; cdr3_length: 15; v_call: TRBV2; j_call: TRBJ1-4; clone_size: once; cdr3_aa: CASSENRPSGEKLFF; cdr3_nt: TGTGCCAGCAGTGAAAACCGTCCCTCGGGTGAAAAACTGTTTTTT
d_call: -; cdr3_length: 14; v_call: TRBV3-1/TRBV3-2; j_call: TRBJ1-2; clone_size: -; cdr3_aa: CASSHNPRSYGYTF; cdr3_nt: TGTGCCAGCAGCCATAATCCGAGATCCTATGGCTACACCTTC
d_call: -; cdr3_length: 16; v_call: TRBV15; j_call: TRBJ2-1; clone_size: -; cdr3_aa: CATSRGRAAAGNEQFF; cdr3_nt: TGTGCCACCAGCAGAGGTCGAGCGGCGGCGGGGAATGAGCAGTTCTTC
d_call: -; cdr3_length: 13; v_call: TRBV29-1; j_call: TRBJ2-2; clone_size: -; cdr3_aa: CSAGQTETGELFF; cdr3_nt: TGCAGCGCCGGCCAAACAGAGACCGGGGAGCTGTTTTTT